This paragraph covers one TCR beta chain sequence. Its specificity is unknown. The sample belongs to a study of vaccination and CD4 T cells after COVID-19. Background on the study: Fewer than ten convalescent cases were mild and one was severe, and all had been SARS-CoV-2 positive by nasal swab PCR. Blood was drawn a median 72 days post second dose, range 14 to 241.

Study findings and constraints: Within the convalescent patients, a median approximately 87% of the SARS-CoV-2-reactive clones were ones that appeared only post-vaccination.

The treatment here: roughly ten-day PBMC culture with coronavirus spike peptide pools or control peptides (ViraFEST assay). Cultured CD4+ T cell DNA was sequenced using the Oncomine TCR Beta short-read assay. In this case, cultured CD4+ T cells provided the extracted genomic DNA. MiXCR was run by TCRdb on the PCR reads, yielding one entry per CDR3 protein. The sample shows approximately 13,000 distinct CDR3 sequences, roughly 46% of them seen only once. The trim removed 1 base at V and 2 bases at J, leaving 3 bases unmatched. CDR3 length: 15 residues. CDR1 is MDHEN and CDR2 is SYDVKM in the germline V gene.

The sequencing used CD4+ T cells from blood, cultured in vitro, collected before SARS-CoV-2 vaccination. The V and J genes are TRBV28 and TRBJ1-2, with 8 bases aligning to TRBD1. The source of this sequence is a human donor who had recovered from COVID-19. The CDR3 reads CASSLSGGPNYGYTF. The CDR3 bases are TGTGCCAGCAGTTTATCAGGGGGCCCCAACTATGGCTACACCTTC.